Listed below are T cell receptor beta chains from one sample, sequenced in a study of blood T cell repertoires in COVID-19. Repertoires were generated with immunoSEQ multiplex PCR, while TCRdb's copy carries only in-frame clones and drops some. The repertoire holds around 76,000 clones, with approximately 84% as singletons. The sample comprised peripheral blood. These receptors were collected from a man over 45 with COVID-19, enrolled during active disease. The CDR3 runs from the conserved cysteine through the conserved F or W. Each record gives: J gene, D gene, clone size, V gene, CDR3 protein, CDR3 DNA. The D gene is left open where the match is weak. Part of the rows lack a size; the others show once, few, many or a class for expanded clones.

>TRBJ2-4|.|.|TRBV2
CASSETAGTGYIQYF
TGTGCCAGCAGTGAAACGGCAGGCACTGGTTACATTCAGTACTTC
>TRBJ2-1|TRBD1|.|TRBV9
CASSVATEGAEQFF
TGTGCCAGCAGCGTAGCTACTGAGGGGGCTGAGCAGTTCTTC
>TRBJ2-5|.|.|TRBV2
CASTRGEGGETQYF
TGTGCCAGCACCCGGGGCGAGGGAGGAGAGACCCAGTACTTC
>TRBJ1-2|TRBD1|.|TRBV7-2
CASRVTGRDGYTF
TGTGCCAGCAGAGTGACAGGGCGGGACGGCTACACCTTC
>TRBJ2-7|.|few|TRBV9
CASSVESGRYEQYF
TGTGCCAGCAGCGTAGAGAGTGGGCGATACGAGCAGTACTTC
>TRBJ2-7|.|many|TRBV6-2/TRBV6-3
CASSYGDSRLSYEQYF
TGTGCCAGCAGTTACGGGGACTCCCGACTCTCCTACGAGCAGTACTTC
>TRBJ2-7|.|.|TRBV6-1
CASSEIQEGSYEQYF
TGTGCCAGCAGTGAAATTCAGGAGGGGTCCTACGAGCAGTACTTC
>TRBJ2-1|.|few|TRBV7-3
CASSSHRLNEQFF
TGTGCCAGCAGCTCCCATCGACTTAATGAGCAGTTCTTC
>TRBJ2-7|.|.|TRBV12-3/TRBV12-4
CASSSTGSYEQYF
TGTGCCAGCAGCTCTACCGGGTCCTACGAGCAGTACTTC
>TRBJ2-5|TRBD2|.|TRBV14
CASSQGTSGRRETQYF
TGTGCCAGCAGCCAAGGTACTAGCGGGAGGAGAGAGACCCAGTACTTC
>TRBJ1-2|.|.|TRBV28
CASSEDSPYGYTF
TGTGCCAGCAGTGAGGACAGCCCCTATGGCTACACCTTC
>TRBJ1-5|TRBD1|.|TRBV6-5
CASSSRQGGNQPQHF
TGTGCCAGCAGTTCTCGACAGGGAGGCAATCAGCCCCAGCATTTT
>TRBJ2-1|.|.|TRBV10-1
CARASGPYNEQFF
TGCGCCAGGGCATCGGGTCCCTACAATGAGCAGTTCTTC
>TRBJ2-5|TRBD2|.|TRBV30
CAWSASGTETQYF
TGTGCCTGGAGTGCTAGCGGGACAGAGACCCAGTACTTC
>TRBJ2-2|.|.|TRBV5-6
CASSPGDGELFF
TGTGCCAGCAGCCCCGGGGACGGGGAGCTGTTTTTT
>TRBJ1-2|.|.|TRBV5-1
CASSLIGSDYGYTF
TGCGCCAGCAGCTTGATCGGGTCTGACTATGGCTACACCTTC
>TRBJ2-7|TRBD2|.|TRBV7-9
CASSRSGRGAYEQYF
TGTGCCAGCAGCCGGAGCGGGAGGGGTGCATACGAGCAGTACTTC
>TRBJ2-5|.|.|TRBV14
CASSQGGYETQYF
TGTGCCAGCAGCCAAGGAGGGTACGAGACCCAGTACTTC
>TRBJ1-6|.|.|TRBV12-3/TRBV12-4
CASSFGYNSPLHF
TGTGCCAGCAGTTTCGGCTATAATTCACCCCTCCACTTT
>TRBJ2-2|TRBD2|.|TRBV11-2
CASSRGLALTGELFF
TGTGCCAGCAGCCGGGGACTAGCGCTCACCGGGGAGCTGTTTTTT
>TRBJ2-6|TRBD1|.|TRBV19
CASSETGGSGANVLTF
TGTGCCAGTAGTGAGACAGGGGGATCGGGGGCCAACGTCCTGACTTTC
>TRBJ2-3|TRBD2|.|TRBV6-2/TRBV6-3
CASSYGLETDTQYF
TGTGCCAGCAGTTATGGACTAGAGACAGATACGCAGTATTTT
>TRBJ1-5|TRBD1|.|TRBV30
CAWSPPTGGNNQPQHF
TGTGCCTGGAGTCCCCCAACAGGGGGGAATAATCAGCCCCAGCATTTT
>TRBJ1-6|.|.|TRBV2
CASSGGRGHSPLHF
TGTGCCAGCAGTGGGGGAAGGGGTCATTCACCCCTCCACTTT
>TRBJ2-1|.|.|TRBV11-2
CASSSGTPNNEQFF
TGTGCCAGCAGCTCCGGGACTCCGAACAATGAGCAGTTCTTC
>TRBJ2-1|TRBD2|.|TRBV30
CAWSVLAGGYNEQFF
TGTGCCTGGAGTGTGCTAGCGGGAGGCTACAATGAGCAGTTCTTC
>TRBJ1-3|.|once|TRBV6-1
CASSSGTPGNTIYF
TGTGCCAGCAGCAGCGGGACGCCTGGAAACACCATATATTTT
>TRBJ1-2|.|.|TRBV29-1
CSGGRANYGYTF
TGCAGCGGGGGGAGAGCTAACTATGGCTACACCTTC
>TRBJ2-5|.|.|TRBV6-4
CASSQLRGETQYF
TGTGCCAGCAGCCAACTCCGAGGAGAGACCCAGTACTTC
>TRBJ2-5|.|once|TRBV15
CATSREYMTDQETQYF
TGTGCCACCAGCAGAGAGTATATGACAGACCAAGAGACCCAGTACTTC
>TRBJ2-2|TRBD2|.|TRBV9
CASSALAGGTTGELFF
TGTGCCAGCAGCGCACTAGCGGGAGGGACCACCGGGGAGCTGTTTTTT
>TRBJ2-3|TRBD2|.|TRBV5-1
CASSWAGTSAEDTQYF
TGCGCCAGCAGCTGGGCGGGGACTAGCGCGGAAGATACGCAGTATTTT
>TRBJ2-1|TRBD2|.|TRBV5-1
CASSSSGGYNEQFF
TGCGCCAGCAGCTCGAGCGGGGGGTACAATGAGCAGTTCTTC
>TRBJ1-3|.|.|TRBV18
CASSPTTSSGNTIYF
TGTGCCAGCTCACCTACAACAAGCTCTGGAAACACCATATATTTT
>TRBJ1-2|.|.|TRBV5-6
CASSLAEIALYGYTF
TGTGCCAGCAGCTTGGCGGAGATCGCCCTATATGGCTACACCTTC
>TRBJ2-5|.|.|TRBV2
CASSAGQAGPETQYF
TGTGCCAGCAGTGCTGGACAGGCGGGACCAGAGACCCAGTACTTC
>TRBJ1-5|.|.|TRBV19
CASSIDRGSQPQHF
TGTGCCAGTAGTATAGACAGGGGCAGTCAGCCCCAGCATTTT
>TRBJ2-7|TRBD2|.|TRBV11-2
CASSPGVLAGVSDEQYF
TGTGCCAGCAGCCCGGGGGTCCTAGCGGGAGTTTCCGACGAACAGTACTTC
>TRBJ2-2|.|.|TRBV24-1
CATSDFSGSGVRPGELFF
TGTGCCACCAGTGATTTCTCGGGTTCGGGGGTACGGCCCGGGGAGCTGTTTTTT
>TRBJ2-1|TRBD2|few|TRBV7-2
CASSPGTSGMSEQFF
TGTGCCAGCAGCCCCGGGACTAGCGGGATGAGTGAGCAGTTCTTC
>TRBJ1-5|TRBD1|.|TRBV15
CATSKTGGLNQPQHF
TGTGCCACCAGCAAGACAGGGGGTCTCAATCAGCCCCAGCATTTT
>TRBJ2-4|TRBD2|.|TRBV9
CASSTDGLAGPIAKNIQYF
TGTGCCAGCAGCACCGACGGACTAGCGGGACCGATAGCCAAAAACATTCAGTACTTC
>TRBJ1-1|TRBD1|.|TRBV6-5
CASGHRGRLNTEAFF
TGTGCCAGCGGACACAGGGGACGCCTGAACACTGAAGCTTTCTTT